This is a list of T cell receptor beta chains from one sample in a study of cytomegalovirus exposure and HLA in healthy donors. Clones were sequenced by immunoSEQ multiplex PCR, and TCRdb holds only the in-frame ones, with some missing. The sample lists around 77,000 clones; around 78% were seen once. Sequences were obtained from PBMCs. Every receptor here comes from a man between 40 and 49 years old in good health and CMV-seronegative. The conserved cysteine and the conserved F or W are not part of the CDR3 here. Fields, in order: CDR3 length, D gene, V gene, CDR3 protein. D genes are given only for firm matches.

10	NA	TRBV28	ASTVQNTEAF
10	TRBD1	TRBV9	ASSPTGGEQY
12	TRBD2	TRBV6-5	ASTERGRADTQY
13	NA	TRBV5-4	ASRRQGTQGYGYT
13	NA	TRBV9	ASSVAWERWHEQY
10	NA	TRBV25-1	ASSDRWHGYT
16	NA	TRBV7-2	ASSPEVGSLSSGNTIY
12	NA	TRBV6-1	ASSELVTSGEQY
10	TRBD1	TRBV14	ASSPDRGGYT
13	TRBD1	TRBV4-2	ASSLGQGKNSPLH
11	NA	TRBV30	AFSGGAWYGYT
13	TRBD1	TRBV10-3	AIGDRASGANVLT
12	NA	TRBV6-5	ASSYVGENQPQH
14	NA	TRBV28	ASSPPTGQSTDTQY
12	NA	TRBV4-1	ASRKQGGYTEAF
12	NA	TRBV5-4	ASRSDMNTGELF
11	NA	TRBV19	ASISFLNTEAF
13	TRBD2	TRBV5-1	ASSFLGGGTYEQY
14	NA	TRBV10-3	AISEGGFYSDQPQH
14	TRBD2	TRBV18	ASSPAGLAVSYEQY
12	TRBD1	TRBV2	ASSALDRGQPQH
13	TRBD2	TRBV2	ASRTSGLYKNIQY
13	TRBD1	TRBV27	ASSLEGAQGQPQH
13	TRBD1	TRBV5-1	ASSFSTDRGGGYP
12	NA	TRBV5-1	ASSLEMAEYEQY
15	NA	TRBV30	AWIDSLVGAQYNEQF
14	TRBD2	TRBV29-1	SVRTSGGLLSGTQY
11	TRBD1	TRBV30	ASNRGWSEKLF
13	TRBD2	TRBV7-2	ASSLEAGGMDEQF
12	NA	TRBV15	ATSSRQAIYEQY
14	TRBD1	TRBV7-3	ASSRRSGGVPDTQY
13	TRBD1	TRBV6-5	ASSYSTGGGQPQH
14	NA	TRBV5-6	ASSPLRLSSTDTQY
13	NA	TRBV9	ASSRQGKGSYEQY
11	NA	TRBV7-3	ASSSIRDGELF
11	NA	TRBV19	ASKLQAGNEQF
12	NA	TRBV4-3	ASSQDERYNEQF
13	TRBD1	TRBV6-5	ASSYLGQSTDTQY
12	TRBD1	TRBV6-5	AIKTGGLFYGYT
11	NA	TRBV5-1	ASSLGQGEKLF
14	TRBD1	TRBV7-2	ASSTSGTGVSYTIY
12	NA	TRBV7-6	ASSSGTYTDTQY
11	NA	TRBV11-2	ATELASYNEQF
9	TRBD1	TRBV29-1	SVRTGSGYT